This TCR beta chain was retrieved from a study of blood T cell repertoires in COVID-19. Study as a whole: The United States, Italy and Spain were the sources of the acute and convalescent COVID-19 samples. In each case, the material was cDNA or gDNA derived from T cells, B-cell-depleted T cells, or PBMCs.

V dropped 0 bases and J dropped 2 bases, with 11 bases sitting between them. The CDR3 has 16 amino acids. Germline CDR1 and CDR2: MGHRA and YSYEKL. The assay was immunoSEQ multiplex PCR, and TCRdb's table has in-frame clones only and misses some. In the table there are roughly 190,000 clones, around 83% of which are singletons. The sample comprised PBMCs or T cells enriched from blood (not recorded which). The chain recombines TRBV4-1 with TRBJ1-5, with D perhaps matching TRBD1 (6 bases). This sequence was found in a woman between 40 and 50 years old in a cohort exposed to, infected with or recovered from COVID-19 (not recorded which). The CDR3 is CASSQEMGAGNQPQHF. In DNA, the CDR3 is TGCGCCAGCAGCCAAGAAATGGGGGCGGGCAATCAGCCCCAGCATTTT.